Listed here is a single T cell receptor beta chain. The antigen remains undetermined. V shed 2 bases, J shed 5 bases, and the junction held 8 bases outside the gene matches. The germline CDR1 and CDR2 sequences are SGHVS and FNYEAQ. The CDR3 covers 16 residues. The sample comes from a study of shared clonotypes between healthy human individuals. The study, taken as a whole, reports: Generation probabilities were higher for clonotypes shared across all four sorted-subset donors than for unshared ones. Sampling covered blood only; tissue repertoires likely differ.

Generated by immunoSEQ multiplex PCR, the TCRdb table keeps only in-frame clones and is missing some. Here the sample spans roughly 700,000 clones, 74% being singletons. The specimen sequenced was memory CD4+ T cells sorted from blood. Subset here: CD45RA-negative fraction. This receptor was identified in a woman aged 30 to 39 in good health. V is TRBV7-6 and J is TRBJ2-2; 7 bases line up with TRBD2. In DNA form, the CDR3 reads TGTGCCAGCAGCTTATTCGGGAGGCGGGGGACCGGGGAGCTGTTTTTT. It encodes CASSLFGRRGTGELFF.